A single sample gave rise to the 22 T cell receptor beta chains below, sequenced in a study of T-cell reconstitution after alpha-beta-depleted transplantation in children. TCRbeta library preparation incorporated unique molecular identifiers. TCRdb fed the PCR reads into MiXCR, producing one record per CDR3 protein. Here the sample spans roughly 420,000 distinct CDR3 sequences, about 17% being singletons. The starting material was PBMCs, mostly from graft donor cells, obtained 360 days after TCRalphabeta/CD19-depleted stem cell transplant. These receptors all stem from a boy in the first two years of life who had a stem cell transplant for Wiskott-Aldrich syndrome, so the T cells may come from the graft donor.

The CDR3 DNA sequence: TGTGCCAGCAGCTTAGGAGGACTAGCCGGTGAGCAGTTCTTC. Its translation is CASSLGGLAGEQFF. The chain links TRBV7-9 to TRBJ2-1; 8 nucleotides match TRBD2. The J segment lost 9 bases and the V segment lost 1 base, leaving 5 bases of the junction unmatched. The CDR3 consists of 14 residues. The V gene's germline CDR1 is SEHNR and CDR2 FQNEAQ (reference sequence).

The chain is built from TRBV7-9 and TRBJ1-2; D unclear. Germline V lookup: CDR1 SEHNR, CDR2 FQNEAQ (reference sequence). The CDR3 length is 15 residues. Between the trimmed V and J ends, which lost 3 bases and 8 bases, there was a span of 19 bases. In DNA, the CDR3 is TGTGCCAGCAGCTTCGGCTCGGTAGAAGCTAAAGGCTACACCTTC. It yields the protein CASSFGSVEAKGYTF.

The J gene is TRBJ2-7, the V gene TRBV6-2 or TRBV6-3; a possible D gene is TRBD1 (5 bases). With 7 bases removed from V and 2 bases from J, the gap between germline ends came to 12 bases. Germline V CDR1 and CDR2: MNHEY, SVGEGT. The CDR3 has 13 amino acids. CDR3 coding DNA: TGTGCCAGCAATGACAGCCCACCCTACGAGCAGTACTTC. This translates into CASNDSPPYEQYF.

This clonotype was found a few times. The V gene is TRBV24-1, the J gene TRBJ2-1; either TRBD1 or TRBD2 may fit D (5 bases each). This CDR3 is built from 12 residues. Germline CDR1 is KGHDR and CDR2 is SFDVKD. The V end was cut by 7 bases, the J end by 5 bases, with 8 bases between. The CDR3 loop reads CATRSGHNEQFF. Here the CDR3 DNA reads TGTGCCACCAGGTCGGGACACAATGAGCAGTTCTTC.

The chain employs TRBV27 and TRBJ2-5, with D perhaps matching TRBD2 (5 bases). V dropped 5 bases and J dropped 2 bases, with 15 bases sitting between them. Germline loops: CDR1 MNHEY, CDR2 SMNVEV (reference sequence). This CDR3 is built from 15 residues. The DNA of the CDR3 is TGTGCCAGCAGTCGAGGACCGGACTCGCAAGAGACCCAGTACTTC. Translation: CASSRGPDSQETQYF.

This clonotype was seen more than once but under ten times. The V call is TRBV20-1, the J call TRBJ2-5, with D perhaps matching TRBD1 (6 bases). V was trimmed by 5 bases and J by 7 bases, leaving 26 bases between them. The CDR3 is 16 residues long. CDR1 and CDR2 (germline): DFQATT, SNEGSKA (reference sequence). The CDR3 DNA reads TGCAGTGCTCCTGGAATTGGCGGACAGAAGTTTAGGACCCAGTACTTC. This gives the protein CSAPGIGGQKFRTQYF.

The V and J genes are TRBV3-1 and TRBJ2-5, with TRBD2 matching over 14 bases. Looked up from germline, CDR1 is LGHDT and CDR2 is YNNKEL (reference sequence). V lost 4 bases, J lost 7 bases, and 8 bases stayed unmatched. CDR3 size: 16 residues. CDR3 amino acids: CASSPTSGGGVTTQYF. The CDR3 bases are TGTGCCAGCAGCCCGACTAGCGGGGGGGGAGTGACGACCCAGTACTTC.

The chain employs TRBV29-1 and TRBJ2-7; TRBD1 matches 9 bases. This CDR3 is 13 amino acids long. J gave up 3 bases and V 4 bases, and 4 bases lay outside the gene matches. Germline V lookup: CDR1 SQVTM, CDR2 ANQGSEA. The CDR3 coding sequence is TGCAGCGTTGCCTTGGGACAGGGCTACGAGCAGTACTTC. It yields the protein CSVALGQGYEQYF.

With respect to this clonotype: A much larger clone differs from this one at a single base, so this may be a read error. The chain couples TRBV4-1 to TRBJ2-7; TRBD1 matches at 8 bases. Looked up from germline, CDR1 is MGHRA and CDR2 is YSYEKL. V was pared by 5 bases and J by 3 bases, with 15 bases of the junction left unmatched. The CDR3 loop spans 17 amino acids. The CDR3 sequence: CASSEYSHRTGRYEQYF. CDR3 DNA sequence: TGCGCCAGCAGCGAATACTCCCATAGGACAGGGCGCTACGAGCAGTACTTC.

The V call is TRBV2, the J call TRBJ2-3; tentatively, D is TRBD1 (5 bases). The CDR3 runs 16 residues. Trimming removed 5 bases from V and 0 bases from J, with 15 bases in between. Per the germline V gene, CDR1 is SNHLY and CDR2 is FYNNEI. DNA of the CDR3: TGTGCCAGCAGTCCCCTGGGGCAGCCTAGCACAGATACGCAGTATTTT. This encodes CASSPLGQPSTDTQYF.

CDR3 sequence reads: CASSIFSYEQYF. The DNA for the CDR3 is TGTGCCAGCAGCATCTTCTCCTACGAGCAGTACTTC. The chain carries TRBV21-1 and TRBJ2-7. TRBV21-1 is marked as a pseudogene. The CDR3 is 12 amino acids.

This clonotype was observed a few times. V gene TRBV5-6 combines with J gene TRBJ2-1, with 8 bases identical to TRBD1. V shed 3 bases, J shed 5 bases, and the junction held 13 bases outside the gene matches. This CDR3 is built from 17 residues. Germline CDR1 reads SGHDT; CDR2 reads YYEEEE. The CDR3 region is CASSYFGSGQADNEQFF. The CDR3 coding sequence is TGTGCCAGCAGCTACTTTGGCTCGGGACAGGCCGACAATGAGCAGTTCTTC.

V and J are TRBV20-1 and TRBJ1-2; D possibly corresponds to TRBD1 (6 bases). Deletions cut 2 bases from V and 4 bases from J, with 11 bases between. CDR3 length: 13 amino acids. The germline V gene encodes CDR1 DFQATT and CDR2 SNEGSKA (reference sequence). The DNA of the CDR3 is TGCAGTGCTAGACTGACAGGTCCCTATGGCTACACCTTC. It is translated as CSARLTGPYGYTF.

The chain employs TRBV20-1 and TRBJ1-2, with D possibly being TRBD1 (6 bases). The V end was cut by 4 bases, the J end by 2 bases, with 14 bases between. Germline CDR1 reads DFQATT; CDR2 reads SNEGSKA (reference sequence). This CDR3 spans 14 amino acids. The CDR3 coding sequence is TGCAGTGCTAAAGTCTGGACAGTCAACTATGGCTACACCTTC. Translation gives CSAKVWTVNYGYTF.

The chain is built from TRBV10-3 and TRBJ1-2, with 8 bases matching TRBD1. Trimming cost V 8 bases and J 2 bases; bases outside gene matches: 13. The CDR3 is 16 amino acids. In germline, CDR1 is ENHRY, CDR2 SYGVKD. The CDR3 DNA sequence: TGTGCCATCGGGAGCTGGGACAGGAAAATAAACTATGGCTACACCTTC. It specifies CAIGSWDRKINYGYTF.

In this sample, this clonotype turned up a few times. The chain links TRBV5-1 to TRBJ1-1; 7 bases line up with TRBD1. Unmatched junction bases numbered 6, after V lost 4 bases and J lost 0 bases. Germline V CDR1 and CDR2: SGHRS, YFSETQ. The CDR3 consists of 15 residues. CDR3 DNA sequence: TGCGCCAGCAGCGCCAGTACAGGGGTGAACACTGAAGCTTTCTTT. This sequence encodes CASSASTGVNTEAFF. Full variable domain (outside the CDR3, taken from reference TRBV5-1 and TRBJ1-1): KAGVTQTPRYLIKTRGQQVTLSCSPISGHRSVSWYQQTPGQGLQFLFEYFSETQRNKGNFPGRFSGRQFSNSRSEMNVSTLELGDSALYLCASSASTGVNTEAFFGQGTRLTVV.

This clonotype was observed a few times. The chain uses TRBV20-1 and TRBJ2-1, with TRBD1 identical over 8 bases. Unmatched junction bases numbered 6, after V lost 4 bases and J lost 10 bases. Germline V lookup: CDR1 DFQATT, CDR2 SNEGSKA (reference sequence). The CDR3 loop spans 12 amino acids. Written as DNA, the CDR3 is TGCAGTGCTATTAGACAGGGGAACGAGCAGTTCTTC. As protein: CSAIRQGNEQFF.

V is TRBV12-3 or TRBV12-4 and J is TRBJ2-1, with no clear D. The CDR3 length is 11 residues. Between the trimmed V and J ends, which lost 11 bases and 5 bases, there was a span of 10 bases. The CDR3 DNA reads TGTGCCTCTCGACTCCACAATGAGCAGTTCTTC. Translated, it gives CASRLHNEQFF.

This clonotype came up many times. The rearrangement joins TRBV9 to TRBJ2-2; D unclear. The CDR3 runs to 14 residues. The ends were cut back, 7 bases at V and 0 bases at J, with 10 bases in the middle. Per germline, CDR1 SGDLS and CDR2 YYNGEE. The chain's CDR3 is CASSLSSNTGELFF. DNA of the CDR3: TGTGCCAGCTCTTTATCCTCGAACACCGGGGAGCTGTTTTTT.

This chain links TRBV16 with TRBJ2-3; possibly TRBD2 for D (5 bases). The CDR3 totals 15 residues. V lost 5 bases and J lost 6, with 18 bases in between. The germline CDR1 and CDR2 sequences are KGHSY and FQNENV. The CDR3 nucleotides are TGTGCCAGCAGCGTCGTCCTAGCAAAGTCTGATACGCAGTATTTT. It codes for CASSVVLAKSDTQYF.

This clonotype was recorded a few times. This chain links TRBV3-1 with TRBJ2-1, with no clear D. Germline-derived CDR1 and CDR2 are LGHDT and YNNKEL (reference sequence). CDR3 length: 13 residues. Trimming took 2 bases from V and 9 from J, leaving 11 bases between them. The CDR3 reads CASSQMLVGEQFF. In DNA form, the CDR3 reads TGTGCCAGCAGCCAAATGTTAGTCGGTGAGCAGTTCTTC.

The rearrangement links TRBV6-5 to TRBJ2-1; 9 bases align to TRBD2. The CDR3 runs 16 residues. The V and J ends lost 0 bases and 8 bases, in that order; junction bases with no gene match: 8. Per the germline V gene, CDR1 is MNHEY and CDR2 is SVGAGI. The CDR3 bases are TGTGCCAGCAGTTACTCCGGGACTAGCTGGCAGTATGAGCAGTTCTTC. Its translation is CASSYSGTSWQYEQFF.